The 17 T cell receptor beta chains presented below share a single source sample, sequenced in a study of T-cell memory formation after mild COVID-19. TCRdb fed the 5' RACE reads into MiXCR, producing one record per CDR3 protein. Of hundreds of thousands of distinct CDR3 sequences listed, around a sixth are singletons. Sequenced input: PBMCs or a T cell subset sorted from them (not recorded which). These receptors all come from a man in his late teens or twenties who had mild COVID-19 (a few samples of this study predate the infection). Cell type and time point are not known.

This clonotype came up many times. The junction does not match germline at one end; this may be a read error. The chain has TRBV12-3 or TRBV12-4 and TRBJ2-7; 9 positions match TRBD1. CDR3 length: 14 amino acids. The CDR3 DNA reads as TGTGCCAGCAGTTTGGGTGGCTCTCCCGGACAGGGGAACTTC. Amino acid sequence: CASSLGGSPGQGNF.

The chain is built from TRBV6-5 and TRBJ2-5; 8 bases line up with TRBD2. Per germline, CDR1 MNHEY and CDR2 SVGAGI. This CDR3 region has 16 residues. The J segment lost 1 base and the V segment lost 6 bases, leaving 10 bases of the junction unmatched. The CDR3 is CASSLLAGPFQETQYF. The CDR3, as DNA: TGTGCCAGCAGCCTTCTAGCGGGCCCGTTCCAAGAGACCCAGTACTTC.

V is TRBV6-2 or TRBV6-3 and J is TRBJ2-5; D is uncertain. This CDR3 contains 12 residues. Trimming removed 7 bases from V and 3 bases from J, with 9 bases in between. Germline V gene data show CDR1 as MNHEY and CDR2 as SVGEGT. CDR3 in DNA: TGTGCCAGCAATTCCTGGAAAGAGACCCAGTACTTC. Protein: CASNSWKETQYF.

This clonotype was detected a few times. This rearrangement joins TRBV12-3 or TRBV12-4 to TRBJ1-2; D gene ambiguous. The V and J ends lost 5 bases and 2 bases respectively, with 6 bases between them. This CDR3 comprises 12 residues. The CDR3 bases are TGTGCCAGCAGTCAACAGAACTATGGCTACACCTTC. Translated, it gives CASSQQNYGYTF.

This clonotype showed up many times. This chain links TRBV20-1 with TRBJ2-7; 11 positions match TRBD2. Germline loops: CDR1 DFQATT, CDR2 SNEGSKA (reference sequence). Trimming took 1 base from V and 2 from J; bases not matched to a gene: 7. The CDR3 contains 16 residues. CDR3 nucleotides: TGCAGTGCTAGAGGACAGGGACTAGCGGTGGCCTACGAGCAGTACGTC. It yields the protein CSARGQGLAVAYEQYV.

The V and J genes are TRBV6-2 or TRBV6-3 and TRBJ1-5; tentatively, D is TRBD1 (6 bases). V was cut by 7 bases and J by 1 base, with 14 bases left in between. CDR1 is MNHEY, CDR2 SVGEGT, per germline. The CDR3 length is 15 residues. The CDR3 here is CASKFRGLSNQPQHF. Here the CDR3 DNA reads TGTGCCAGCAAGTTCAGGGGATTGAGCAATCAGCCCCAGCATTTT.

The chain has TRBV30 and TRBJ2-5; D remains ambiguous. The CDR3 is made up of 12 amino acids. Germline lookup yields CDR1 GTSNPN and CDR2 SVGIG (reference sequence). Trimming cost V 2 bases and J 5 bases, with 9 bases left between them. The CDR3 sequence is CAWSRRLETQYF. CDR3 sequence (DNA): TGTGCCTGGAGTAGACGCCTGGAGACCCAGTACTTC.

The chain combines TRBV18 with TRBJ1-4, with unresolved D. There are 14 residues in the CDR3. V was clipped by 5 bases and J by 5 bases, with 12 bases between them. CDR1 is KGHSH and CDR2 is LQKENI in the germline V gene. The CDR3 DNA reads as TGTGCCAGCTCAATGGGAAGTAGGAATGAAAAACTGTTTTTT. It yields the protein CASSMGSRNEKLFF.

This clonotype was picked up a small number of times. V usage is TRBV4-3 and J usage is TRBJ2-5; the match to TRBD2 covers 12 bases. The germline V gene has CDR1 LGHNA and CDR2 YSLEER. This CDR3 has 16 amino acids. V lost 4 bases, J lost 3 bases, and 6 bases stayed unmatched. DNA for the CDR3: TGCGCCAGCAGCCTGGGAAGGACTAGCGGGGAAGAGACCCAGTACTTC. Encoded protein: CASSLGRTSGEETQYF.

V and J are TRBV5-1 and TRBJ2-3; D is perhaps TRBD2 (7 bases). The CDR3 sequence is 15 residues long. The V end lost 5 bases, the J end lost 2 bases, and 15 bases lay between the germline ends. Germline values: CDR1 SGHRS, CDR2 YFSETQ. This chain's CDR3 is CASRRGGPYTDTQYF. DNA for the CDR3: TGCGCCAGCAGGAGGGGGGGCCCTTACACAGATACGCAGTATTTT.

This clonotype was seen more than once but under ten times. The chain couples TRBV28 to TRBJ2-3; D gene ambiguous. Trimming cost V 6 bases and J 5 bases, with 15 bases left between them. The germline V gene encodes CDR1 MDHEN and CDR2 SYDVKM. The CDR3 loop spans 14 amino acids. The CDR3 protein is CASREAGSGDTQYF. The CDR3 nucleotides read TGTGCCAGCAGAGAAGCTGGGTCCGGAGATACGCAGTATTTT.

The V gene is TRBV7-8, the J gene TRBJ1-1; D gene uncertain. With 3 bases removed from V and 3 bases from J, the gap between germline ends came to 11 bases. Germline V gene data show CDR1 as SGHVS and CDR2 as FQNEAQ. CDR3 length equals 14 residues. The CDR3 DNA follows: TGTGCCAGCAGCTTCGATCGCGGGGACACTGAAGCTTTCTTT. Encoded protein: CASSFDRGDTEAFF.

This clonotype appeared a few times. This chain uses TRBV13 with TRBJ2-5, with D perhaps TRBD2 (5 bases). The germline V gene has CDR1 PRHDT and CDR2 FYEKMQ (reference sequence). CDR3 size: 13 residues. V dropped 5 bases and J dropped 5 bases, with 12 bases sitting between them. The DNA of the CDR3 is TGTGCCAGCAGCGCGGACTCAGACGAGACCCAGTACTTC. Translating gives CASSADSDETQYF.

This sequence joins TRBV7-6 and TRBJ1-4; D is perhaps TRBD1 (6 bases). The germline V gene has CDR1 SGHVS and CDR2 FNYEAQ. The ends were cut back, 5 bases at V and 7 bases at J, with 20 bases in the middle. This CDR3 contains 16 residues. The CDR3 DNA sequence: TGTGCCAGCAGCCACGTGCCTACAGGGTCGGGTGAAAAACTGTTTTTT. Translating it yields CASSHVPTGSGEKLFF.

This clonotype was observed a handful of times. The chain uses TRBV20-1 and TRBJ1-1; maybe TRBD1 (6 bases). Germline values: CDR1 DFQATT, CDR2 SNEGSKA (reference sequence). This CDR3 is 13 amino acids long. Trimming left V 5 bases short and J 0 bases short, with 10 bases between. CDR3 loop: CSAETGLNTEAFF. CDR3 DNA: TGCAGTGCTGAGACAGGCTTGAACACTGAAGCTTTCTTT.

This clonotype was seen a handful of times. The genes are TRBV12-3 or TRBV12-4 and TRBJ2-7; TRBD1 matches at 8 bases. CDR3 length: 13 amino acids. Unmatched junction bases numbered 7, after V lost 6 bases and J lost 6 bases. CDR3 region: CASSPGTGAEQYF. CDR3 nucleotide sequence: TGTGCCAGCAGCCCCGGGACAGGCGCCGAGCAGTACTTC.

The rearrangement joins TRBV10-3 to TRBJ2-7; 7 bases agree with TRBD1. The CDR3 contains 13 residues. V was pared by 7 bases and J by 3 bases, with 6 bases of the junction left unmatched. Germline V gene sequence: CDR1 ENHRY, CDR2 SYGVKD. The CDR3 sequence is CAINTGDSYEQYV. In DNA, the CDR3 is TGTGCCATCAACACAGGGGACAGCTACGAGCAGTACGTC.